A single sample gave rise to the 8 T cell receptor beta chains below, sequenced in a study of relationships among human T cell subsets (TCRdb year 2010). After CD4+CD56+ NKT cells were removed, anti-CD294 beads were used to select Th2 cells as CD4+CD25-CD294+ cells. The library was generated by multiplex PCR. Sequenced on a 454 GS FLX. Semiquantitative ARM-PCR was used to amplify the TCR alpha and beta CDR3 regions from mRNA. In ARM-PCR, tagged nested gene-specific primers were used first, and communal superprimers then performed exponential amplification. TCRdb trimmed public reads at Q25 via fastp, called clones via MiXCR and kept in-frame beta chains. Here each entry gathers all rows of one CDR3 protein and keeps the most common genes and DNA. The sample records about 4,300 distinct CDR3 sequences, about 51% of which are singletons. Around 2.6% of the sample is taken by the ten largest. Sequenced material: CD4+ Th2 cells sorted from blood. In light of the paper, this sample's cell subset or site label describes: CD4+CD25-CD294+ T helper 2 cells. The receptors shown here come from a man in his forties or fifties in good health.

The chain employs TRBV11-2 and TRBJ2-5, with TRBD2 as a possible D gene (6 bases). Germline CDR1 reads SGHAT; CDR2 reads FQNNGV. This CDR3 has 13 residues. Trimming removed 5 bases at V and 7 bases at J, with 14 bases between. The CDR3 DNA follows: TGTGCCAGCAGCATCCGGGACTCCGGGACCCAGTACTTC. The encoded protein is CASSIRDSGTQYF.

On this clonotype: Germline is not matched at one junction end, which may reflect a read error. The genes are TRBV27 and TRBJ1-5, with D unclear. Germline V lookup: CDR1 MNHEY, CDR2 SMNVEV (reference sequence). The CDR3 has 15 amino acids. The CDR3 nucleotides are TGCGCCAGCAGTCCCAGCACGCGTAGCAATCAGCCCCAGCATTTT. This sequence encodes CASSPSTRSNQPQHF.

The rearrangement joins TRBV20-1 to TRBJ2-7, with D tentatively TRBD2 (6 bases). V was pared by 6 bases and J by 4 bases, with 13 bases between. Germline V CDR1 and CDR2: DFQATT, SNEGSKA (reference sequence). This CDR3 is 12 amino acids long. Here the CDR3 DNA reads TGCAGTGCCGCGACTAGTTCGTACGAGCAGTACTTC. Its translation is CSAATSSYEQYF.

This clonotype was picked up one time. The junction departs from germline at one end; a sequencing error may be responsible. J is TRBJ2-3 and V is TRBV20-1; 7 bases match TRBD1. From germline, CDR1 is DFQATT and CDR2 SNEGSKA (reference sequence). The CDR3 runs 14 residues. The CDR3 sequence: CSARDSGWTDTRYF. CDR3 DNA sequence: TGCAGTGCGAGGGACAGTGGCTGGACAGATACGCGGTATTTT.

The V gene is TRBV10-2, the J gene TRBJ2-7, with D maybe TRBD2 (6 bases). Trimming took 0 bases from V and 3 from J, leaving 6 bases between them. Germline CDR1 WSHSY, CDR2 SAAADI. This CDR3 spans 13 amino acids. In DNA form, the CDR3 reads TGCGCCAGCAGTGAGTCGGGACTCTACGAGCAGTACTTC. Residues: CASSESGLYEQYF.

This clonotype is termed large. The J gene is TRBJ2-1, the V gene TRBV11-3; TRBD2 is a possible D gene (5 bases). The CDR3 contains 15 residues. Germline-derived CDR1 and CDR2 are SGHNT and YENEEA. V lost 4 bases to trimming and J lost 4 bases, with 14 bases between them. CDR3 sequence reads: CASSSRGSQYNEQFF. The CDR3 DNA sequence: TGTGCCAGCAGCTCTCGCGGGTCCCAATACAATGAGCAGTTCTTC.

The chain combines TRBV5-8 with TRBJ2-1; D unresolved. Trimming removed 2 bases from V and 2 bases from J, with 8 bases in between. Looked up from germline, CDR1 is SGHTS and CDR2 is YDEGEE. The CDR3 spans 14 residues. The chain's CDR3 is CASSLGTTYNEQFF. CDR3 nucleotide sequence: TGTGCCAGCAGCTTAGGAACGACCTACAATGAGCAGTTCTTC.

The chain couples TRBV6-5 to TRBJ2-7; D gene uncertain. CDR1 MNHEY and CDR2 SVGAGI come from the germline V gene. The V gene lost 6 bases and the J gene lost 3 bases, with 15 bases spanning the gap. This CDR3 spans 14 amino acids. The CDR3 DNA sequence: TGTGCCAGCAGGGCTAACTCACAGCACTACGAGCAGTACTTC. Translation gives CASRANSQHYEQYF.